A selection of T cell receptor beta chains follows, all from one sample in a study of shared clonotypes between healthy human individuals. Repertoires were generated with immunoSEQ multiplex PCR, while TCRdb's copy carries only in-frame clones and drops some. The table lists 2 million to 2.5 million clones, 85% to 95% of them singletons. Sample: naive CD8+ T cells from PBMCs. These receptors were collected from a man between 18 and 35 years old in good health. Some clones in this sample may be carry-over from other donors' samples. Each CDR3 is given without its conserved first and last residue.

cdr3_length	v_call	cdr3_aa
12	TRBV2	ASSRVEGNDEQY
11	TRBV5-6	ASTGQGAYEQY
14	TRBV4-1	ASSQVGGSGSQPQH
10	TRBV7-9	ASSFGRTEAF
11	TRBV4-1	ASSQDVDYEQY
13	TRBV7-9	ASSLGAPSGNTIY
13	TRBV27	ASTVDRGTYNEQF
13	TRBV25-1	ASSEPGQSNQPQH
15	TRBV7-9	ASSPPAVGARSYEQY
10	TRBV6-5	ASSDRGQPQH
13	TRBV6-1	ASSDAGRGGTEAF
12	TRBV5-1	ASSFRDTQETQY
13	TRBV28	ASRSGFNSNQPQH
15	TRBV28	ASTKLAGGSGANVLT
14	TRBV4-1	ASSQADGFLHQPQH
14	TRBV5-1	ASSLSWTSRPDTQY
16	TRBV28	ASSDQILAGGNTGELF
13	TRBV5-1	ASTDRGAPNEKLF
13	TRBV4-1	ASSLPPATYNEQF
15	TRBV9	ASSPYVGHAKRDEQF
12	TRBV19	ASNIWGDNQPQH
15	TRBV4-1	ASSPLPGLHSNTEAF
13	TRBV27	ASSRDRTSSYEQY
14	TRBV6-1	ASSEDQGWVNTEAF
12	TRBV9	ASSESGSSYEQY
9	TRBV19	ASTLGGEQY
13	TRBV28	ASSLSLALSYEQY
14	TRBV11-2	ASSLVWLAAYNEQF
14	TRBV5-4	ASSLLAEHLSYEQY
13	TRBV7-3	ASSPTPAGGDEQF
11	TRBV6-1	ASSITGSYEQY
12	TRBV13	ASSSRGGTDTQY
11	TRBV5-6	ASSTRTGKFQF